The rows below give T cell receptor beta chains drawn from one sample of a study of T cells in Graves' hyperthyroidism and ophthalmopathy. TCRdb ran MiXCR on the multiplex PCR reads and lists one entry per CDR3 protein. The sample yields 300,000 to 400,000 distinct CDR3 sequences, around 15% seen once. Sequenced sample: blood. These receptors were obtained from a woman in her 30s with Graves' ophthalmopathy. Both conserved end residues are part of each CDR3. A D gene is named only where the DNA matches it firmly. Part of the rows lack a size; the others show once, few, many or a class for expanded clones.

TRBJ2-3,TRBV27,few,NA,CASSSQLAPDTQYF,TGTGCCAGCAGTTCCCAACTAGCACCAGATACGCAGTATTTT
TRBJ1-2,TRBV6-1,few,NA,CASSSLRGGYGYTF,TGTGCCAGCAGTTCGTTACGGGGGGGGTATGGCTACACCTTC
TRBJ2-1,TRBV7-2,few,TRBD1,CASSPRDRDRVSPGFNEQFF,TGTGCCAGCAGCCCTAGGGACCGGGACAGGGTTTCCCCCGGGTTCAATGAGCAGTTCTTC
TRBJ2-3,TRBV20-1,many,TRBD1,CSARDRSGQGPDTQYF,TGCAGTGCTAGAGATCGGTCGGGACAGGGCCCAGATACGCAGTATTTT
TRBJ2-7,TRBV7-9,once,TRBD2,CASSLGASGGDYEQYF,TGTGCCAGCAGCTTGGGAGCTAGCGGGGGGGACTACGAGCAGTACTTC
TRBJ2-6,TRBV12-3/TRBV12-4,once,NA,CASSSRPGTGANVLTF,TGTGCCAGCAGTTCCCGCCCCGGGACTGGGGCCAACGTCCTGACTTTC
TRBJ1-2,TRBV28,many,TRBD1,CASSLPGQGVSGYTF,TGTGCCAGCAGTTTACCGGGACAGGGAGTAAGTGGCTACACCTTC
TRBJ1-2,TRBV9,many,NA,CASSPGMGLGNYGYTF,TGTGCCAGCAGCCCCGGGATGGGCTTGGGGAACTATGGCTACACCTTC
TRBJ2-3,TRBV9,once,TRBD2,CASSVVAGGQGDTQYF,TGTGCCAGCAGCGTAGTTGCGGGGGGCCAGGGAGATACGCAGTATTTT
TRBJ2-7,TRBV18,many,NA,CASSPPEPPKEQYF,TGTGCCAGCTCACCACCGGAGCCTCCGAAAGAGCAGTACTTC
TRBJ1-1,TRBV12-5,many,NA,CASGLVLGQNTEAFF,TGTGCTAGTGGTTTGGTACTGGGACAGAACACTGAAGCTTTCTTT
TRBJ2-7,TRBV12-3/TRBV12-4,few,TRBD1,CASSWEGTGGSYEQYF,TGTGCCAGCAGTTGGGAAGGGACAGGGGGGTCCTACGAGCAGTACTTC
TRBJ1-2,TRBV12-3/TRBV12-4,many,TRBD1,CASSLSDRDGYTF,TGTGCCAGCAGTTTATCCGACAGGGATGGCTACACCTTC
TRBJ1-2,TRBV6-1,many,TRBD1,CASMAGGLPYGYTF,TGTGCCAGCATGGCAGGGGGGCTTCCCTATGGCTACACCTTC
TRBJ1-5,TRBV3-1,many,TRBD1,CASSQSWTGEGGNQPQHF,TGTGCCAGCAGCCAAAGTTGGACAGGGGAAGGCGGCAATCAGCCCCAGCATTTT
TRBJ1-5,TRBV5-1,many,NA,CASSAISGDQPQHF,TGCGCCAGCAGCGCCATATCGGGGGATCAGCCCCAGCATTTT
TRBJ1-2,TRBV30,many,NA,CAWSDRRLDGYTF,TGTGCCTGGAGTGACAGAAGGCTGGATGGCTACACCTTC
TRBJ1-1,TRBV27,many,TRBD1,CASKTAQGRTEAFF,TGTGCCAGCAAGACGGCACAGGGGCGCACTGAAGCTTTCTTT
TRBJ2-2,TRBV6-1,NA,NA,CASSEPTGELFF,TGTGCCAGCAGTGAACCCACCGGGGAGCTGTTTTTT
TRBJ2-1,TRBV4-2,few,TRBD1,CASSARGSAPNEQFF,TGTGCCAGCAGCGCCAGGGGGTCCGCCCCCAATGAGCAGTTCTTC
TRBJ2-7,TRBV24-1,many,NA,CATSDGKRAASPYEQYF,TGTGCCACCAGTGACGGTAAACGGGCAGCCTCGCCCTACGAGCAGTACTTC
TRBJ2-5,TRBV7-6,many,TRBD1,CASSFRDRERETQYF,TGTGCCAGCAGCTTCCGGGACAGGGAGCGGGAGACCCAGTACTTC
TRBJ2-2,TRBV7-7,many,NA,CASSPGQGTTGELFF,TGTGCTAGCAGCCCAGGGCAGGGTACCACCGGGGAGCTGTTTTTT
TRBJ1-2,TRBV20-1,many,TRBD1,CSTERPTGGSNYGYTF,TGCAGTACCGAAAGACCGACAGGGGGGTCTAACTATGGCTACACCTTC
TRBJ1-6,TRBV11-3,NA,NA,CASSSESSYNSPLHF,TGTGCCAGCAGCTCCGAGAGCTCCTATAATTCACCCCTCCACTTT
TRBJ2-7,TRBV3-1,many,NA,CASSQDEYEQYF,TGTGCCAGCAGCCAAGACGAGTACGAGCAGTACTTC
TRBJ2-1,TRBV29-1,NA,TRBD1,CSVEYLGQGVSNEQFF,TGCAGCGTTGAATATCTCGGACAGGGGGTAAGCAATGAGCAGTTCTTC
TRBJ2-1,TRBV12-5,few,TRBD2,CASRTAGGSDEQFF,TGTGCTAGCCGAACAGCGGGGGGGTCCGATGAGCAGTTCTTC
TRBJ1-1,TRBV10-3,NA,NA,CAIKPARVEGAFF,TGTGCCATCAAACCGGCCAGAGTGGAGGGAGCTTTCTTT
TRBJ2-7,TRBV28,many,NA,CASRPHGGGHEQYF,TGTGCCAGCAGACCCCACGGGGGCGGACACGAGCAGTACTTC
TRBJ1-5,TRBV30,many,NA,CAWRQSGLQPQHF,TGTGCCTGGAGACAGTCGGGGCTTCAGCCCCAGCATTTT
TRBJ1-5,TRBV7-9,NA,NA,CASSPQYSNQPQHF,TGTGCCAGCAGCCCCCAGTATAGCAATCAGCCCCAGCATTTT
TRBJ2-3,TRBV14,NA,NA,CASSPSARDTDTQYF,TGTGCCAGCAGCCCTTCTGCCAGGGACACAGATACGCAGTATTTT
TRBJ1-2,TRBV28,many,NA,CASSFLGSNYGYTF,TGTGCCAGCAGTTTCCTCGGTTCCAACTATGGCTACACCTTC
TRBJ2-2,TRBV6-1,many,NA,CASTKPGTGELFF,TGTGCCAGCACCAAGCCGGGGACCGGGGAGCTGTTTTTT
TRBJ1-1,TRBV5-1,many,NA,CASSFKPDTEAFF,TGCGCCAGCAGTTTCAAGCCTGACACTGAAGCTTTCTTT
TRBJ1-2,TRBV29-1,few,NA,CSVEGDRNYGYTF,TGCAGCGTTGAGGGAGACAGAAACTATGGCTACACCTTC
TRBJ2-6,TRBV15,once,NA,CATSRGDESSGANVLTF,TGTGCCACCAGCAGAGGGGACGAGAGCTCTGGGGCCAACGTCCTGACTTTC
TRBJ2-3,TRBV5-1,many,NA,CASSSRDLDTQYF,TGCGCCAGCAGCTCCAGAGACCTAGATACGCAGTATTTT
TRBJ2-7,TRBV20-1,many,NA,CSAKTGIAYEQYF,TGCAGTGCAAAAACAGGGATCGCCTACGAGCAGTACTTC
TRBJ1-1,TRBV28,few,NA,CASSFYKGGTFF,TGTGCCAGCAGTTTTTATAAGGGGGGGACTTTCTTT
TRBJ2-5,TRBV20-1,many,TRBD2,CSARDPTSGAKETQYF,TGCAGTGCTAGAGATCCGACTAGCGGGGCTAAAGAGACCCAGTACTTC
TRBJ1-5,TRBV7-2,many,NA,CASSSLGGGNQPQHF,TGTGCCAGCAGCTCCCTCGGGGGAGGGAATCAGCCCCAGCATTTT
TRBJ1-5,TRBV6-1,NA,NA,CASSFTGHSNQPQHF,TGTGCCAGCAGTTTCACGGGGCATAGCAATCAGCCCCAGCATTTT
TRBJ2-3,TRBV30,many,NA,CAWRGPIYTDTQYF,TGTGCCTGGAGAGGGCCTATCTACACAGATACGCAGTATTTT
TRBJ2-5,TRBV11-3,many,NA,CASSSQQGRRETQYF,TGTGCCAGCAGCTCCCAACAGGGTAGGCGGGAGACCCAGTACTTC
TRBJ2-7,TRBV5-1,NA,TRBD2,CASSLGTSGATYEQYF,TGCGCCAGCAGCTTGGGGACTAGCGGGGCTACCTACGAGCAGTACTTC
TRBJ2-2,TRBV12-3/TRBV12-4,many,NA,CASSLWQANTGELFF,TGTGCCAGCAGTTTATGGCAGGCTAACACCGGGGAGCTGTTTTTT
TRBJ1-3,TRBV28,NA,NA,CASIGRSGNTIYF,TGTGCCAGCATTGGCAGATCTGGAAACACCATATATTTT
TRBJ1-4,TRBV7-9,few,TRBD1,CASSYYRGNEKLFF,TGTGCCAGCAGCTATTACAGGGGTAATGAAAAACTGTTTTTT
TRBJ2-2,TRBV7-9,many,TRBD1,CASSFRDSLNTGELFF,TGTGCCAGCAGCTTCAGGGACAGCCTGAACACCGGGGAGCTGTTTTTT